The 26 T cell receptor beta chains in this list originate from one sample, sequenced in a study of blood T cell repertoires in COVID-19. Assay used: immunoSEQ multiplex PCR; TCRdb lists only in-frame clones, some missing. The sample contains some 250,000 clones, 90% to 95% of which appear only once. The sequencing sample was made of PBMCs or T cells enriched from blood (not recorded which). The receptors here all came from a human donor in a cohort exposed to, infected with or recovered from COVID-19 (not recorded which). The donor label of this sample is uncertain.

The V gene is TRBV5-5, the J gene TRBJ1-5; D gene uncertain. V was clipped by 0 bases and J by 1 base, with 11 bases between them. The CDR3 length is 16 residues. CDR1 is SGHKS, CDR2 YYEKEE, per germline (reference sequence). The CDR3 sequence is CASSLGPFGSNQPQHF. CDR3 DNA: TGTGCCAGCAGCTTGGGCCCCTTCGGGAGCAATCAGCCCCAGCATTTT. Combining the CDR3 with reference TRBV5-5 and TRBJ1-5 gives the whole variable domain DAGVTQSPTHLIKTRGQQVTLRCSPISGHKSVSWYQQVLGQGPQFIFQYYEKEERGRGNFPDRFSARQFPNYSSELNVNALLLGDSALYLCASSLGPFGSNQPQHFGDGTRLSIL.

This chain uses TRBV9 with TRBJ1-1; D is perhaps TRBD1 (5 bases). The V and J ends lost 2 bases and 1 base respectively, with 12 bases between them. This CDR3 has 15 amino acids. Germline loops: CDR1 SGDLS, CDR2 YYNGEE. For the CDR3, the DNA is TGTGCCAGCAGCGTCAAGACAGATCCGAACACTGAAGCTTTCTTT. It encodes CASSVKTDPNTEAFF.

CDR3 bases: TGTGCCATCAGTGAAGGGACAGGGGCGGATACGCAGTATTTT. Its translation is CAISEGTGADTQYF. The chain joins TRBV10-3 to TRBJ2-3, with 10 nucleotides matching TRBD1. The V gene end was trimmed by 3 bases and the J gene end by 6 bases; junction bases not matched to a gene: 3. Germline V gene lookup returns CDR1 ENHRY and CDR2 SYGVKD. CDR3 length: 14 residues.

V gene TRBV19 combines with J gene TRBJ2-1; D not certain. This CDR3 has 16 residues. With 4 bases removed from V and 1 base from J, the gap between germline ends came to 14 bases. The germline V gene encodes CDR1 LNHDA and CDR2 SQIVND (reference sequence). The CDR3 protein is CASSSSTLRSYNEQFF. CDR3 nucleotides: TGTGCCAGTAGTAGCTCTACCTTAAGATCCTACAATGAGCAGTTCTTC. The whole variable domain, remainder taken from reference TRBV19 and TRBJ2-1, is DGGITQSPKYLFRKEGQNVTLSCEQNLNHDAMYWYRQDPGQGLRLIYYSQIVNDFQKGDIAEGYSVSREKKESFPLTVTSAQKNPTAFYLCASSSSTLRSYNEQFFGPGTRLTVL.

CDR3 DNA sequence: TGTGCCAGCAGGCCGACTAGCGGGAGCACAGATACGCAGTATTTT. Translation gives CASRPTSGSTDTQYF. The V call is TRBV2, the J call TRBJ2-3; 10 bases are a match to TRBD2. J was trimmed by 0 bases and V by 6 bases; bases with no gene match: 3. CDR1 and CDR2 from the germline V gene are SNHLY and FYNNEI. This CDR3 contains 15 residues. Full variable domain (missing parts from reference TRBV2 and TRBJ2-3): EPEVTQTPSHQVTQMGQEVILRCVPISNHLYFYWYRQILGQKVEFLVSFYNNEISEKSEIFDDQFSVERPDGSNFTLKIRSTKLEDSAMYFCASRPTSGSTDTQYFGPGTRLTVL.

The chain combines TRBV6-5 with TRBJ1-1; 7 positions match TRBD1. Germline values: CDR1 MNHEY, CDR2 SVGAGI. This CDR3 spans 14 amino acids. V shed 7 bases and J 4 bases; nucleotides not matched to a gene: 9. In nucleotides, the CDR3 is TGTGCCAGCATTCGGGGACAGTGGGGCACTGAAGCTTTCTTT. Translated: CASIRGQWGTEAFF.

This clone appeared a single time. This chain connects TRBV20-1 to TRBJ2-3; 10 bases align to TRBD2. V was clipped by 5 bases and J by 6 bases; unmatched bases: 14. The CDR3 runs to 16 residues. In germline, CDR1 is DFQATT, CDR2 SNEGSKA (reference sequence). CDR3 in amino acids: CSAGVAGGSMGDTQYF. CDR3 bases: TGCAGTGCTGGTGTAGCGGGGGGCTCCATGGGGGATACGCAGTATTTT.

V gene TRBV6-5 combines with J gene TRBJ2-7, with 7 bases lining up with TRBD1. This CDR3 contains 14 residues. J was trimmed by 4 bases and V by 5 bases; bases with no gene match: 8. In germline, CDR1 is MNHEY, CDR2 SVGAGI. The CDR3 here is CASSQSGTAYEQYF. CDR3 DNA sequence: TGTGCCAGCAGTCAATCCGGGACAGCTTACGAGCAGTACTTC.

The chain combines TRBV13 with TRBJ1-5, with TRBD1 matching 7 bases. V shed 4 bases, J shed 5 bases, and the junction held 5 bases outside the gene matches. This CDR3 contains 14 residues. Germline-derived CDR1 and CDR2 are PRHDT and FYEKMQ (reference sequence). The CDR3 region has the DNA TGTGCCAGCAGCTCAGGGGGGAGACATCAGCCCCAGCATTTT. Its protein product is CASSSGGRHQPQHF. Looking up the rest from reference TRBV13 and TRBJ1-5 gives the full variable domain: AAGVIQSPRHLIKEKRETATLKCYPIPRHDTVYWYQQGPGQDPQFLISFYEKMQSDKGSIPDRFSAQQFSDYHSELNMSSLELGDSALYFCASSSGGRHQPQHFGDGTRLSIL.

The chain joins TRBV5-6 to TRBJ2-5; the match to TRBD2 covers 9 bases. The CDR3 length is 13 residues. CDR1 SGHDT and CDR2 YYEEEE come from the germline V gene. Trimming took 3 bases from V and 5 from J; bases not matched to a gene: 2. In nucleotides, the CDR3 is TGTGCCAGCAGCTGGACTAGCGTGGAGACCCAGTACTTC. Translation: CASSWTSVETQYF.

CDR3 bases: TGTGCCTGGAGTGTAGGGCCCCCCCGGCGGGCGTCCTACGAGCAGTACTTC. Residues: CAWSVGPPRRASYEQYF. The gene calls are TRBV30 and TRBJ2-7; TRBD2 might be the D (5 bases). This CDR3 has 17 residues. The ends were cut back, 0 bases at V and 1 base at J, with 19 bases in the middle. The V gene's germline CDR1 is GTSNPN and CDR2 SVGIG (reference sequence).

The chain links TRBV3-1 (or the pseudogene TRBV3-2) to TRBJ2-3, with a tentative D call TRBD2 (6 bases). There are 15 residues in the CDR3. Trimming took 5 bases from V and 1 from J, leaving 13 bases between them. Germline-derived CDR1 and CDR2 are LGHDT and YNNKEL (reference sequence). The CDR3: CASSGDWGGTDTQYF. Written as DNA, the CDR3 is TGTGCCAGCAGCGGTGACTGGGGGGGCACAGATACGCAGTATTTT.

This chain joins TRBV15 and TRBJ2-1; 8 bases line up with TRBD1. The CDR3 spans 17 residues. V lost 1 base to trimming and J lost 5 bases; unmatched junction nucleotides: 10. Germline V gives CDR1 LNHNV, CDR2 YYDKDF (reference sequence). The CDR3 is CATSRGPPDRANNEQFF. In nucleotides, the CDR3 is TGTGCCACCAGCAGAGGCCCCCCGGACAGGGCAAACAATGAGCAGTTCTTC.

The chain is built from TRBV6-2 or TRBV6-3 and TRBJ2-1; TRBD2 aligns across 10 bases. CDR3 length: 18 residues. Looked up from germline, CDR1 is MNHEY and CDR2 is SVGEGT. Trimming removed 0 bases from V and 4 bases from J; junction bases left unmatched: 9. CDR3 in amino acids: CASSYSILAGAIYNEQFF. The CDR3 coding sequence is TGTGCCAGCAGTTACTCCATTCTAGCGGGGGCGATATACAATGAGCAGTTCTTC.

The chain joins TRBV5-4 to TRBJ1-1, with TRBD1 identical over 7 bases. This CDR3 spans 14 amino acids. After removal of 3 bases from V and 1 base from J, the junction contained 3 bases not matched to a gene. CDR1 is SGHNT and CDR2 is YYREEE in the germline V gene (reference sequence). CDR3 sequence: CASSSGTENTEAFF. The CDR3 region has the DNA TGTGCCAGCAGCTCCGGGACAGAGAACACTGAAGCTTTCTTT.

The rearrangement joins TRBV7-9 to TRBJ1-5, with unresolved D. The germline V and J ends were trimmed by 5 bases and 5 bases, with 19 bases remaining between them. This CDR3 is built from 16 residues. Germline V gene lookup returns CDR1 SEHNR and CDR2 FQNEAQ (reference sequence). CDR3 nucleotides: TGTGCCAGCAGCCTCCGTATTAGATCGAGCTATCAGCCCCAGCATTTT. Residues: CASSLRIRSSYQPQHF.

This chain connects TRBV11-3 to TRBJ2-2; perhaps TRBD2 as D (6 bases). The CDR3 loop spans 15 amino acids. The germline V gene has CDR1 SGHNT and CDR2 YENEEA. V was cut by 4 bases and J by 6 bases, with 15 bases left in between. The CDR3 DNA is TGTGCCAGCAGCTACGGCGGGGTCAGGTCCGGGGAGCTGTTTTTT. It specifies CASSYGGVRSGELFF.

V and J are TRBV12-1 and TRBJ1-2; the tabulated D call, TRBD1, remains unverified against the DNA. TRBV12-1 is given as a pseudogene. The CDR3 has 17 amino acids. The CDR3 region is CASSFDRTRKHRMRYTF. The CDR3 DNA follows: TGTGCCAGCAGCTTTGATAGGACGAGGAAACACAGGATGCGCTACACCTTC.

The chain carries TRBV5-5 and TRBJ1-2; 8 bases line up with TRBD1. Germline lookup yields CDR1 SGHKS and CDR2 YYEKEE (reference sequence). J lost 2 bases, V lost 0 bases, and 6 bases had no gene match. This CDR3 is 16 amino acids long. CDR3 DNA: TGTGCCAGCAGCTTGGCCTTGGACAGGGCAAACTATGGCTACACCTTC. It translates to CASSLALDRANYGYTF.

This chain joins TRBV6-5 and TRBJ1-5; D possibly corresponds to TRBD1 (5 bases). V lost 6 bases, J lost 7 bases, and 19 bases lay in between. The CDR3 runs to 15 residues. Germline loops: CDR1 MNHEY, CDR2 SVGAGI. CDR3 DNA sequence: TGTGCCAGCAGGCGCGACAGCCAATTCGGGCAGCCCCAGCATTTT. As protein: CASRRDSQFGQPQHF.

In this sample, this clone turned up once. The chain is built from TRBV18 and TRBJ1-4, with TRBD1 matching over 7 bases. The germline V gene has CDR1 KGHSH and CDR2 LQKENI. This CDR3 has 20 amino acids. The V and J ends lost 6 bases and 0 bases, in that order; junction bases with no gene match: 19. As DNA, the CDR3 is TGTGCCAGCTCGCCCGGAATAGGACAGGCCGTACTTGCAACTAATGAAAAACTGTTTTTT. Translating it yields CASSPGIGQAVLATNEKLFF.

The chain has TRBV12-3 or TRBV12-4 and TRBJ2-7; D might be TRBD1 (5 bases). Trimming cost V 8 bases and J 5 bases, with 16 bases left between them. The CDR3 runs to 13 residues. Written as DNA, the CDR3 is TGTGCCAGCCGTGGGGCAGGCCCCAACGAGCAGTACTTC. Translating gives CASRGAGPNEQYF.

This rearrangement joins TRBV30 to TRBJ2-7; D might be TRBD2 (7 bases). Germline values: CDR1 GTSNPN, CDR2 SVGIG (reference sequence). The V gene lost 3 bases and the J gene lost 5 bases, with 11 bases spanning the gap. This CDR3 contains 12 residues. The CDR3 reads CAWRPGGHEQYF. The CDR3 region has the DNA TGTGCCTGGAGGCCCGGGGGGCACGAGCAGTACTTC.

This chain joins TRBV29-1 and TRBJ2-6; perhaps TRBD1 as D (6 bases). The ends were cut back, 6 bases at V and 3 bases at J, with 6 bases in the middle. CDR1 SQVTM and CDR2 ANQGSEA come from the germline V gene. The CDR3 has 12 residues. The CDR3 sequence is CSVRGGANVLTF. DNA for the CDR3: TGCAGCGTCAGGGGTGGGGCCAACGTCCTGACTTTC.

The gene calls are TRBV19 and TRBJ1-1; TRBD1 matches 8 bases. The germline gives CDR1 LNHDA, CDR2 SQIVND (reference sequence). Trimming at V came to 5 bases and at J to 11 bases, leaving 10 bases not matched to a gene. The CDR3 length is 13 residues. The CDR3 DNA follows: TGTGCCAGTAGTCCTCAGGGGGCAGGGGGGGCTTTCTTT. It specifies CASSPQGAGGAFF.

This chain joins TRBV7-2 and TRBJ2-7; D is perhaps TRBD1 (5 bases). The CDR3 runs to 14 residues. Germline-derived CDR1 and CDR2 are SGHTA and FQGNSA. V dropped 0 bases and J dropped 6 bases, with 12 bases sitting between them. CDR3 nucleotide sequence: TGTGCCAGCAGCTTAGCGATCAGGGCTGGCGAGCAGTACTTC. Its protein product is CASSLAIRAGEQYF.